These T cell receptor beta chains were read from a single sample in a study of blood T cell repertoires in COVID-19. Only in-frame clones appear in the TCRdb table, and some are missing; sequencing was by immunoSEQ multiplex PCR. Here the sample spans around 280,000 clones, under 90% being singletons. The sequenced sample consisted of PBMCs or T cells enriched from blood (not recorded which). Receptors were obtained from a woman aged 35 to 49 who had recovered from COVID-19. CDR3s include the opening cysteine and the closing phenylalanine or tryptophan. The D gene is left open where the match is weak. The size of a clone is reported for some rows only, either as once, few or many, or as a class for expanded clones.

CDR3nt | CDR3aa | j_gene | abundance | d_gene | v_gene
TGTGCCAGTAGTAGGGACAGGAGGGGTAATCAGCCCCAGCATTTT | CASSRDRRGNQPQHF | TRBJ1-5 | once | TRBD1 | TRBV19
TGCGCCAGCAGCTTGGTGTCGCAGGGGACAGGGAGGGGAGCTTTCTTT | CASSLVSQGTGRGAFF | TRBJ1-1 | - | TRBD1 | TRBV5-1
TGTGCCAGTAGTCCCTCCCTAGGCTACACCTTC | CASSPSLGYTF | TRBJ1-2 | - | - | TRBV19
TGTGCCAGCAGTCCCATCGGGTCGGCGCTGAGCACAGATACGCAGTATTTT | CASSPIGSALSTDTQYF | TRBJ2-3 | - | - | TRBV28
TGCGCCAGCAGCATTTCCGGGACAGGGAAGGACTATGGCTACACCTTC | CASSISGTGKDYGYTF | TRBJ1-2 | once | TRBD1 | TRBV5-1
TGTGCCAGCAGGCCGGGGGGCACCGGGGAGCTGTTTTTT | CASRPGGTGELFF | TRBJ2-2 | once | TRBD2 | TRBV27
TGTGCCAGCAGCTTAATAGGGAGGAGCTCCTACAATGAGCAGTTCTTC | CASSLIGRSSYNEQFF | TRBJ2-1 | - | - | TRBV7-9
TGTGCCTGGAGTCAAGACAGTGGAACTGAAGCTTTCTTT | CAWSQDSGTEAFF | TRBJ1-1 | - | - | TRBV30
TGTGCCAGCAGTTACCAGGGGTACGACGAGCAGTACTTC | CASSYQGYDEQYF | TRBJ2-7 | - | - | TRBV12-3/TRBV12-4
TGCAGCGTTGGAGGACAGGGCTACGAGCAGTACTTC | CSVGGQGYEQYF | TRBJ2-7 | - | TRBD1 | TRBV29-1
TGTGCCAGCAGCTTGGATAGCGGGAGTCCAGATACGCAGTATTTT | CASSLDSGSPDTQYF | TRBJ2-3 | - | TRBD2 | TRBV5-6
TGTGCCAGCAGTCAGCGGGACGGCCGACGGGAGCTGTTTTTT | CASSQRDGRRELFF | TRBJ2-2 | once | TRBD2 | TRBV6-5
TGTGCCAGTGGCCAGACGTTTCGGACATCCCTCCGGGAGGATAATTCACCCCTCCACTTT | CASGQTFRTSLREDNSPLHF | TRBJ1-6 | - | - | TRBV19
TGTGCCAGCAGCTTAGCTGTGACAGGGGGCTTTTCTGGAAACACCATATATTTT | CASSLAVTGGFSGNTIYF | TRBJ1-3 | - | TRBD1 | TRBV7-2
TGTGCCAGCAGCCAAGTCCCGGTGAACACTGAAGCTTTCTTT | CASSQVPVNTEAFF | TRBJ1-1 | - | - | TRBV3-1/TRBV3-2
TGTGCCAGCAGCGCAGGGACAGGGGGCAAAGAGACCCAGTACTTC | CASSAGTGGKETQYF | TRBJ2-5 | - | TRBD1 | TRBV7-9
TGTGCCAGCAGCTTGGGAGGGACTAGCGGGAGTACCTCCGGGGAGCTGTTTTTT | CASSLGGTSGSTSGELFF | TRBJ2-2 | - | TRBD2 | TRBV5-4
TGTGCCAGCAGCGTAGCTAGGGCCAGGGAGGAAAATGGCTACACCTTC | CASSVARAREENGYTF | TRBJ1-2 | - | - | TRBV9
TGTGCCACCCAATGGACAGGGGGCTCTGGAAACACCATATATTTT | CATQWTGGSGNTIYF | TRBJ1-3 | - | TRBD1 | TRBV19
TGTGCCAGCAGCTTAGGGACTAGAGAGACCCAGTACTTC | CASSLGTRETQYF | TRBJ2-5 | - | TRBD2 | TRBV7-2
TGTGCCAGCAGCCCTTTACAGGGGAGCTCTGGAAACACCATATATTTT | CASSPLQGSSGNTIYF | TRBJ1-3 | - | TRBD1 | TRBV3-1/TRBV3-2
TGTGCCAGCAGCTTCGCCGGGGGGCCGAACACTGAAGCTTTCTTT | CASSFAGGPNTEAFF | TRBJ1-1 | - | - | TRBV5-5
TGCGCCAGCAGCCGGACCGGGACAGCGGTTGAAGCTTTCTTT | CASSRTGTAVEAFF | TRBJ1-1 | - | TRBD1 | TRBV4-1
TGCGCCAGCAGCTTGTTCCCGGTAGCTAACTATGGCTACACCTTC | CASSLFPVANYGYTF | TRBJ1-2 | - | - | TRBV5-1
TGCGCCAGCAGCTCCCGGGAACCTCCTACGCAGTATTTT | CASSSREPPTQYF | TRBJ2-3 | once | - | TRBV5-1
TGTGCCAGCAGCCAAGCCTCCGACAGGACCCATCTCTATGGCTACACCTTC | CASSQASDRTHLYGYTF | TRBJ1-2 | - | - | TRBV3-1/TRBV3-2
TGTGCCAGCTCACCACTCAGGGGGCACGGCTACGAGCAGTACTTC | CASSPLRGHGYEQYF | TRBJ2-7 | - | TRBD1 | TRBV18
TGTGCCTGGAGTGTACTTGGTCGGGAGTCAGTGCTTGGCTACACCTTC | CAWSVLGRESVLGYTF | TRBJ1-2 | - | - | TRBV30
TGTGCCACAAAGATATGGACTGGCACTGAAGCTTTCTTT | CATKIWTGTEAFF | TRBJ1-1 | - | - | TRBV19
TGTGCCAGCAGTTTAGACTACTCCTACGAGCAGTACTTC | CASSLDYSYEQYF | TRBJ2-7 | - | - | TRBV12-3/TRBV12-4
TGTGCCACCAGCAGACCGGACAGTACCGAGCAGTACTTC | CATSRPDSTEQYF | TRBJ2-7 | - | - | TRBV15
TGCAGCACAGGGGGCAGTCAGCCCCAGCATTTT | CSTGGSQPQHF | TRBJ1-5 | - | TRBD1 | TRBV20-1
TGTGCCAGCAGTGACAGGGGACCTTCACCCCTCCACTTT | CASSDRGPSPLHF | TRBJ1-6 | once | - | TRBV2
TGTGCCAGCAGCTTGCGCAGGGACTCGGCGGGCTCTCAGCCCCAGCATTTT | CASSLRRDSAGSQPQHF | TRBJ1-5 | - | - | TRBV5-6
TGTGCCAGCAGCCCGGGGAGTGCCTACGAGCAGTACTTC | CASSPGSAYEQYF | TRBJ2-7 | - | - | TRBV6-5
TGTGCCAGCAGCCCGGACAGGGGAGGCTATGGCTACACCTTC | CASSPDRGGYGYTF | TRBJ1-2 | - | TRBD1 | TRBV5-6
TGTGCCAGCAGCTCCCGGTCTGGAGTGGGGAGCTCTGGAAACACCATATATTTT | CASSSRSGVGSSGNTIYF | TRBJ1-3 | - | - | TRBV11-2
TGTGCCAGCAGCCCCCGATATGGACAGGGTGGCACTGAAGCTTTCTTT | CASSPRYGQGGTEAFF | TRBJ1-1 | once | TRBD1 | TRBV7-9
TGTGCCAGCAGGCCCCGTTGGGGCGGGAGGGCCCAGAACACCGGGGAGCTGTTTTTT | CASRPRWGGRAQNTGELFF | TRBJ2-2 | once | TRBD2 | TRBV27
TGTGCTAGTTCTTACTCTGGAAACACCATATATTTT | CASSYSGNTIYF | TRBJ1-3 | - | - | TRBV12-5
TGTGCCACCGGCGGATCTAGCGGTCCCTCCTACGAGCAGTACTTC | CATGGSSGPSYEQYF | TRBJ2-7 | - | TRBD2 | TRBV5-4
TGTGCCAGCAGCAAACAGGGGAATGGCAATCAGCCCCAGCATTTT | CASSKQGNGNQPQHF | TRBJ1-5 | once | TRBD1 | TRBV2
TGTGCCTGGAGCCCGCGGGGCCGAAATTCACCCCTCCACTTT | CAWSPRGRNSPLHF | TRBJ1-6 | - | - | TRBV30
TGTGCCAGCAGCCCGTCGCGGAGATCAGATACGCAGTATTTT | CASSPSRRSDTQYF | TRBJ2-3 | - | - | TRBV9
TGTGCCAGCAGCCAAGATCCCAGTCCCTCTGGGGCCAACGTCCTGACTTTC | CASSQDPSPSGANVLTF | TRBJ2-6 | - | - | TRBV4-2
TGTGCCAGCAGCGTAGCGGGCACTGAAGCTTTCTTT | CASSVAGTEAFF | TRBJ1-1 | - | - | TRBV9